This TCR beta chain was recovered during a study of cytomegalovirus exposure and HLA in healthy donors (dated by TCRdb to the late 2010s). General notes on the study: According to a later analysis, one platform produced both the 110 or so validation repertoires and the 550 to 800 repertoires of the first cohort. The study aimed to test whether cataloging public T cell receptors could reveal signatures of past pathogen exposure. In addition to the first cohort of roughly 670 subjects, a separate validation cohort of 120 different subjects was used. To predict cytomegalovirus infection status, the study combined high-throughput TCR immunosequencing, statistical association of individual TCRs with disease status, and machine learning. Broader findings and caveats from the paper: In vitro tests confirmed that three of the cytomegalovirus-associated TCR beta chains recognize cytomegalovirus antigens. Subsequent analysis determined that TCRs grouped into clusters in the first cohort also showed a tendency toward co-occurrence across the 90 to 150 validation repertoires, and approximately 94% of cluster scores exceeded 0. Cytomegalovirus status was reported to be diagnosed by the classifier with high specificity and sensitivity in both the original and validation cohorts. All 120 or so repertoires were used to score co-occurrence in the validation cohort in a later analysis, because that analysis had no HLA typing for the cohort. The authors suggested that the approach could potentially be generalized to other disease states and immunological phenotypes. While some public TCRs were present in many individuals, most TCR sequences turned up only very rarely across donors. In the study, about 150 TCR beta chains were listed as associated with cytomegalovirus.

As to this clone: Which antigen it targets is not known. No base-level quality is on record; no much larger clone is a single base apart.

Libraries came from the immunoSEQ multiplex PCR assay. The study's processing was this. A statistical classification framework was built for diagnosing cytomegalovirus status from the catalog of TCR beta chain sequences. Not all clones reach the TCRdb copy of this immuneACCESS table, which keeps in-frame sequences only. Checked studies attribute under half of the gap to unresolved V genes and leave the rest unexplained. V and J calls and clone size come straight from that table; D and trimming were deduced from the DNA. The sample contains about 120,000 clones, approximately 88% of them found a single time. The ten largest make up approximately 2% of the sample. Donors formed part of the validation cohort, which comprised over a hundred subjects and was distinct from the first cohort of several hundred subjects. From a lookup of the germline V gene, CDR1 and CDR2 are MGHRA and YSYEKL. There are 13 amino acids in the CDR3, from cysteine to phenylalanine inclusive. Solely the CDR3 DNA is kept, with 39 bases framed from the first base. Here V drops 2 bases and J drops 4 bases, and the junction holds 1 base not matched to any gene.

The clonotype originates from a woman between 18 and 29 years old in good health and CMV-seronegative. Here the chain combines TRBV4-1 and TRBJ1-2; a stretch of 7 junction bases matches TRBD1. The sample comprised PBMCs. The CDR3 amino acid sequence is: CASSQRDSYGYTF. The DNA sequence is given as TGCGCCAGCAGCCAAAGGGACAGCTATGGCTACACCTTC.